Listed below are T cell receptor beta chains from one sample, sequenced in a study of shared clonotypes between healthy human individuals. Clones were read by immunoSEQ multiplex PCR, and TCRdb kept only the in-frame ones, dropping some. The table has 1 million to 1.2 million clones, about 72% seen once. Sequencing input: memory CD4+ T cells from PBMCs. The receptors here all came from a man younger than 35 in good health. Some clones in this sample may be carry-over from other donors' samples. CDR3s include the opening cysteine and the closing phenylalanine or tryptophan. D genes are given only for firm matches. Some rows have no size entry. The others give once, few or many, or a class for an expanded clone.

TRBJ1-2 | NA | TRBV6-5 | NA | CASRDGAGPNYGYTF | TGTGCCAGCAGGGACGGGGCAGGGCCTAACTATGGCTACACCTTC
TRBJ2-5 | NA | TRBV2 | NA | CASSEGAGETQYF | TGTGCCAGCAGTGAAGGGGCAGGAGAGACCCAGTACTTC
TRBJ1-3 | NA | TRBV5-1 | NA | CASSIRDRGSGNTIYF | TGCGCCAGCAGCATCCGGGACCGCGGCTCTGGAAACACCATATATTTT
TRBJ1-2 | NA | TRBV30 | few | CAWSPDTDTDGYTF | TGTGCCTGGAGTCCAGACACGGACACCGATGGCTACACCTTC
TRBJ2-7 | NA | TRBV30 | NA | CAWSSDGSEQYF | TGTGCCTGGAGTTCGGACGGATCCGAGCAGTACTTC
TRBJ2-7 | NA | TRBV11-2 | few | CASSVRDEQYF | TGTGCCAGCAGCGTCCGGGACGAGCAGTACTTC
TRBJ2-5 | NA | TRBV30 | NA | CAGGDGRTALRPQETQYF | TGTGCCGGAGGGGACGGCCGGACAGCCCTGCGGCCCCAAGAGACCCAGTACTTC
TRBJ1-2 | NA | TRBV5-5 | NA | CASSRRGDGSNYGYTF | TGTGCCAGCAGCCGGAGGGGCGACGGATCTAACTATGGCTACACCTTC
TRBJ2-3 | NA | TRBV9 | NA | CASSAGAGGSDTQYF | TGTGCCAGCAGCGCGGGGGCAGGGGGTTCAGATACGCAGTATTTT
TRBJ1-1 | NA | TRBV7-9 | few | CASPGDTEAFF | TGTGCCAGCCCCGGCGACACTGAAGCTTTCTTT
TRBJ2-7 | TRBD1 | TRBV28 | NA | CASSFPGQAYEQYF | TGTGCCAGCAGTTTTCCCGGACAGGCTTACGAGCAGTACTTC
TRBJ1-1 | NA | TRBV19 | few | CASSSGNENTEAFF | TGTGCCAGTAGCTCGGGAAACGAGAACACTGAAGCTTTCTTT
TRBJ1-1 | TRBD1 | TRBV6-1 | once | CASSGGQGVNTEAFF | TGTGCCAGCAGTGGCGGACAGGGGGTGAACACTGAAGCTTTCTTT
TRBJ2-7 | TRBD1 | TRBV7-9 | NA | CASSPTGGASYEQYF | TGTGCCAGCAGCCCGACAGGGGGCGCTTCCTACGAGCAGTACTTC
TRBJ1-1 | NA | TRBV2 | NA | CASSEAARGEAFF | TGTGCCAGCAGTGAAGCTGCCAGGGGTGAAGCTTTCTTT
TRBJ2-5 | NA | TRBV15 | NA | CATSRDLVGETQYF | TGTGCCACCAGCAGAGATCTCGTTGGGGAGACCCAGTACTTC
TRBJ2-3 | NA | TRBV6-5 | NA | CASSQGVSTDTQYF | TGTGCCAGCAGCCAGGGTGTGAGCACAGATACGCAGTATTTT
TRBJ1-1 | NA | TRBV10-3 | NA | CAIARGPEAFF | TGTGCCATAGCTCGGGGGCCGGAAGCTTTCTTT
TRBJ2-7 | TRBD1 | TRBV6-5 | NA | CASSYPGTGVYEQYF | TGTGCCAGCAGTTACCCCGGGACAGGGGTCTACGAGCAGTACTTC
TRBJ1-5 | NA | TRBV28 | many | CASSSVSGSNQPQHF | TGTGCCAGCAGTTCAGTCTCAGGCAGCAATCAGCCCCAGCATTTT
TRBJ1-5 | NA | TRBV2 | NA | CASRDVSSNQPQHF | TGTGCCAGCAGAGATGTAAGTAGCAATCAGCCCCAGCATTTT
TRBJ1-4 | TRBD1 | TRBV28 | NA | CASIIGTAKTNEKLFF | TGTGCCAGCATCATAGGGACAGCAAAGACTAATGAAAAACTGTTTTTT
TRBJ2-3 | NA | TRBV6-1 | NA | CASSEAVVVDTQYF | TGTGCCAGCAGTGAAGCTGTGGTTGTGGATACGCAGTATTTT
TRBJ1-4 | NA | TRBV4-2 | many | CASSLKEGEKLFF | TGTGCCAGCAGCCTGAAGGAAGGGGAAAAACTGTTTTTT
TRBJ1-1 | NA | TRBV30 | few | CACGGPRNTEAFF | TGTGCCTGTGGGGGGCCTAGGAACACTGAAGCTTTCTTT
TRBJ1-4 | TRBD1 | TRBV30 | few | CAWRRGLANEKLFF | TGTGCCTGGAGGAGGGGGCTTGCTAATGAAAAACTGTTTTTT
TRBJ2-7 | TRBD1 | TRBV4-1 | few | CASSPRGQGAYEQYF | TGCGCCAGCAGCCCCCGCGGCCAGGGGGCTTACGAGCAGTACTTC
TRBJ2-1 | TRBD2 | TRBV7-3 | NA | CASSSSGSTEQFF | TGTGCCAGCAGCAGTAGCGGGAGCACTGAGCAGTTCTTC
TRBJ2-7 | TRBD2 | TRBV28 | few | CASSLTSGRLTYEQYF | TGTGCCAGCAGCCTGACTAGCGGGAGGTTAACCTACGAGCAGTACTTC
TRBJ2-5 | NA | TRBV7-6 | NA | CASSLLVQGWEKQETQYF | TGTGCCAGCAGCTTATTGGTCCAGGGATGGGAGAAGCAAGAGACCCAGTACTTC
TRBJ1-2 | NA | TRBV27 | NA | CASSSAAHRGFYGYTF | TGTGCCAGCAGCTCAGCCGCGCACCGAGGCTTCTATGGCTACACCTTC
TRBJ1-2 | TRBD1 | TRBV2 | NA | CASSGPGTGDYGYTF | TGTGCCAGCAGTGGACCCGGGACAGGAGATTATGGCTACACCTTC
TRBJ2-7 | TRBD2 | TRBV27 | NA | CASSLFPAGGSYEQYF | TGTGCCAGCAGTTTATTCCCGGCGGGGGGATCCTACGAGCAGTACTTC
TRBJ1-1 | TRBD1 | TRBV28 | NA | CASSTWTGSNTEAFF | TGTGCCAGCAGTACCTGGACAGGGTCGAACACTGAAGCTTTCTTT
TRBJ1-2 | NA | TRBV6-5 | NA | CASSYSRYRGDGYTF | TGTGCCAGCAGTTACTCCCGATACCGGGGTGATGGCTACACCTTC
TRBJ1-4 | NA | TRBV5-4 | NA | CASSPGQPATNEKLFF | TGTGCCAGCAGCCCCGGACAGCCAGCAACTAATGAAAAACTGTTTTTT
TRBJ1-2 | NA | TRBV11-2 | NA | CASSLDGALRRGYTF | TGTGCCAGCAGCTTAGATGGGGCCCTCAGGCGTGGCTACACCTTC
TRBJ2-3 | TRBD2 | TRBV11-2 | NA | CASSFRLAGPDTQYF | TGTGCCAGCAGCTTTCGACTAGCGGGCCCGGATACGCAGTATTTT
TRBJ2-2 | NA | TRBV2 | NA | CASSEDSGPGELFF | TGTGCCAGCAGTGAAGATTCCGGGCCCGGGGAGCTGTTTTTT
TRBJ1-3 | NA | TRBV6-6 | few | CASSYHHRPGNTIYF | TGTGCCAGCAGTTACCACCACAGGCCTGGAAACACCATATATTTT
TRBJ2-5 | TRBD2 | TRBV10-1 | NA | CASPLGLAGVYGLETQYF | TGCGCCAGTCCCTTGGGACTAGCGGGAGTGTATGGTTTGGAGACCCAGTACTTC
TRBJ2-3 | NA | TRBV2 | once | CASSDDTDTQYF | TGTGCCAGCAGTGACGACACAGATACGCAGTATTTT
TRBJ1-2 | TRBD1 | TRBV10-3 | NA | CAIRTGTGGAFDGYTF | TGTGCCATCAGGACCGGGACAGGGGGCGCATTTGATGGCTACACCTTC
TRBJ2-3 | TRBD2 | TRBV25-1 | NA | CASSTSGEGTDTQYF | TGTGCCAGCAGCACTAGCGGCGAAGGCACAGATACGCAGTATTTT
TRBJ1-2 | NA | TRBV29-1 | NA | CSVDGGGQHTF | TGCAGCGTTGACGGAGGCGGGCAGCACACCTTC
TRBJ1-5 | NA | TRBV2 | NA | CASSGPGQNQPQHF | TGTGCCAGCAGTGGCCCCGGACAGAATCAGCCCCAGCATTTT
TRBJ2-1 | TRBD2 | TRBV28 | NA | CASSLGGAGVTSRTYNEQFF | TGTGCCAGCAGTTTAGGGGGAGCGGGAGTAACGTCCCGGACCTACAATGAGCAGTTCTTC
TRBJ2-2 | NA | TRBV14 | NA | CASSQGIGAGELFF | TGTGCCAGCAGCCAAGGCATTGGGGCCGGGGAGCTGTTTTTT
TRBJ1-5 | NA | TRBV12-5 | NA | CASGRGNQPQHF | TGTGCTAGTGGGAGGGGCAATCAGCCCCAGCATTTT
TRBJ2-1 | TRBD2 | TRBV6-1 | once | CASSEGLAGGFRSYNEQFF | TGTGCCAGCAGTGAAGGGCTAGCGGGAGGGTTCCGGTCCTACAATGAGCAGTTCTTC
TRBJ2-3 | NA | TRBV4-1 | NA | CASSQASRGRLDTQYF | TGCGCCAGCAGCCAAGCATCGCGGGGGCGGTTAGATACGCAGTATTTT
TRBJ2-7 | NA | TRBV11-3 | NA | CASSLGSGPYERQYF | TGTGCCAGCAGCTTAGGGAGCGGCCCCTACGAGCGGCAGTACTTC
TRBJ1-5 | NA | TRBV11-2 | NA | CASSPRAGARQPQHF | TGTGCCAGCAGCCCAAGGGCCGGGGCTCGTCAGCCCCAGCATTTT
TRBJ2-7 | NA | TRBV6-5 | many | CASSNRGPYEQYF | TGTGCCAGCAGCAACCGGGGACCTTACGAGCAGTACTTC
TRBJ1-2 | NA | TRBV5-6 | NA | CASSFPGVYNYGYTF | TGTGCCAGCAGCTTTCCGGGGGTTTATAACTATGGCTACACCTTC